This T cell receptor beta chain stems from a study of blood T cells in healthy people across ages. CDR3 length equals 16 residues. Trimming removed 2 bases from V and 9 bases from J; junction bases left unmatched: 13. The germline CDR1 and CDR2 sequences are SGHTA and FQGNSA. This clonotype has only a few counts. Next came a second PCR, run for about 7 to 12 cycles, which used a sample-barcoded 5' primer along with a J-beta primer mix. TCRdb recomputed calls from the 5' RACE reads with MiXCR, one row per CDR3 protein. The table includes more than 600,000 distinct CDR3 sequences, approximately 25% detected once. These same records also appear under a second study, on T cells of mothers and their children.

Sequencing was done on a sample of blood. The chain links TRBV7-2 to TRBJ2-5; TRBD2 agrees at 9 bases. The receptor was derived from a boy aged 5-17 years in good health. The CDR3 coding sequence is TGTGCCAGCAGCTTACAAACTAGCGGGCAGGCCGTCTCCCAGTACTTC. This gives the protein CASSLQTSGQAVSQYF.